The clone carrying this TCR beta chain was detected only a few times. What it recognizes is unknown. With ipilimumab providing CTLA-4 blockade, focal radiation was administered to patients who had chemo-refractory metastatic non-small-cell lung cancer. Per the germline V gene, CDR1 is MDHEN and CDR2 is SYDVKM. This CDR3 is 16 amino acids long. The germline V and J ends were trimmed by 3 bases and 2 bases, with 17 bases remaining between them. This sample is part of a study of radiotherapy plus CTLA-4 blockade in lung cancer. Study information: Patients showed objective responses in roughly 19% of cases and disease control in roughly 34%.

Findings and limits, study-wide: According to reports, early shifts in blood T cell clones, alongside interferon-beta, forecast response most accurately. There was expansion of tumor-derived TCR clones in blood after radiotherapy plus ipilimumab.

The repertoire was sequenced with immunoSEQ multiplex PCR; TCRdb's copy has only in-frame clones and lacks some. The sample has roughly 59,000 clones; around 68% are singletons. This TCR derives from a human donor with non-small cell lung cancer whose response to radiotherapy plus ipilimumab could not be evaluated. This rearrangement joins TRBV28 to TRBJ2-7; D perhaps matches TRBD1 (5 bases). This specimen was peripheral blood, taken from a patient treated with radiotherapy plus ipilimumab. The CDR3 reads CASSFRLDTLTYEQYF. The DNA of the CDR3 is TGTGCCAGCAGTTTTCGGCTGGACACCCTAACCTACGAGCAGTACTTC.